A single sample gave rise to the 11 T cell receptor beta chains below, sequenced in a study of T-cell memory formation after mild COVID-19. One entry per CDR3 protein, called by TCRdb with MiXCR from the 5' RACE reads. Of around 250,000 distinct CDR3 sequences in the sample, over 9% were seen once. Sequencing was carried out using PBMCs or a T cell subset sorted from them (not recorded which). These receptors all stem from a man aged 18 to 30 who had mild COVID-19 (a few samples of this study predate the infection). Cell type and time point are not known.

The chain is built from TRBV11-1 and TRBJ2-2; no firm D call. This CDR3 comprises 13 residues. CDR1 is SGHAT, CDR2 FQDESV, per germline (reference sequence). V was cut by 1 base and J by 4 bases, with 4 bases left in between. This CDR3 is CASSLVVTGELFF. Here the CDR3 DNA reads TGTGCCAGCAGCTTAGTGGTCACCGGGGAGCTGTTTTTT. The variable domain in full, completed from reference TRBV11-1 and TRBJ2-2, reads EAEVAQSPRYKITEKSQAVAFWCDPISGHATLYWYRQILGQGPELLVQFQDESVVDDSQLPKDRFSAERLKGVDSTLKIQPAELGDSAMYLCASSLVVTGELFFGEGSRLTVL.

This clonotype turned up a few times. The gene calls are TRBV10-3 and TRBJ2-7; 9 nucleotides agree with TRBD1. The CDR3 length is 14 residues. J was trimmed by 5 bases and V by 6 bases; bases with no gene match: 8. Germline V CDR1 and CDR2: ENHRY, SYGVKD. DNA of the CDR3: TGTGCCATCAGGGGGGGGACAGGGTTTCACGAGCAGTACTTC. Its protein product is CAIRGGTGFHEQYF.

This clonotype appeared many times. This rearrangement joins TRBV6-2 or TRBV6-3 to TRBJ2-5; D ambiguous. V lost 2 bases to trimming and J lost 6 bases, with 7 bases between them. The length of the CDR3 is 12 residues. Germline lookup yields CDR1 MNHEY and CDR2 SVGEGT. The CDR3 DNA reads as TGTGCCAGCAGTTACCCGGAACAGACCCAGTACTTC. This sequence encodes CASSYPEQTQYF.

This chain uses TRBV6-2 or TRBV6-3 with TRBJ2-1; TRBD2 might be the D (6 bases). V shed 7 bases and J shed 10 bases, with 20 bases lying between them. The CDR3 totals 14 residues. The germline V gene has CDR1 MNHEY and CDR2 SVGEGT. The CDR3 is CASNYGGGNREQFF. CDR3 coding DNA: TGTGCCAGCAACTACGGGGGAGGCAACAGGGAGCAGTTCTTC.

J is TRBJ2-1 and V is TRBV24-1, with D unresolved. Germline values: CDR1 KGHDR, CDR2 SFDVKD. This CDR3 has 14 residues. The V end lost 9 bases, the J end lost 0 bases, and 11 bases lay between the germline ends. In DNA form, the CDR3 reads TGTGCCACCTCAAGGTCGAGCTCCTACAATGAGCAGTTCTTC. Its protein product is CATSRSSSYNEQFF.

This clonotype was observed a handful of times. This chain uses TRBV6-2 or TRBV6-3 with TRBJ1-1; TRBD1 is a possible D gene (5 bases). Germline V gives CDR1 MNHEY, CDR2 SVGEGT. The CDR3 totals 14 residues. V gave up 4 bases and J gave up 3 bases, with 12 bases separating them. This CDR3 reads CASSLGPRDTEAFF. As DNA, the CDR3 is TGTGCCAGCAGTTTGGGGCCGAGGGACACTGAAGCTTTCTTT.

In its sample, this clonotype was seen many times. The V call is TRBV7-9, the J call TRBJ1-5; D uncertain. The length of the CDR3 is 14 residues. V lost 1 base, J lost 2 bases, and 6 bases lay in between. Germline CDR1 is SEHNR and CDR2 is FQNEAQ (reference sequence). The CDR3 sequence: CASSLGLGNQPQHF. CDR3 DNA sequence: TGTGCCAGCAGCTTAGGACTCGGCAATCAGCCCCAGCATTTT.

The table lists this clonotype with many counts. The chain has TRBV7-9 and TRBJ2-6, with D uncertain. This CDR3 is built from 13 residues. The V end lost 4 bases, the J end lost 4 bases, and 5 bases lay between the germline ends. The germline gives CDR1 SEHNR, CDR2 FQNEAQ (reference sequence). The CDR3 region has the DNA TGTGCCAGCAGCTCCACGGGGGCCAACGTCCTGACTTTC. This encodes CASSSTGANVLTF.

This clonotype occurred many times. The V call is TRBV4-2, the J call TRBJ1-1, with a possible D match to TRBD1 (5 bases). V was trimmed by 3 bases and J by 5 bases, leaving 13 bases between them. The CDR3 sequence is 14 residues long. The germline V gene encodes CDR1 LGHNA and CDR2 YNFKEQ. The CDR3 loop is CASSQGLEGTEAFF. DNA of the CDR3: TGTGCCAGCAGCCAGGGACTGGAGGGGACTGAAGCTTTCTTT.

DNA for the CDR3: TGTGCCACTTCGACCGGCACAGATACGCAGTATTTT. Translated, it gives CATSTGTDTQYF. The gene calls are TRBV7-3 and TRBJ2-3; unclear D gene. V shed 10 bases and J shed 1 base, with 9 bases lying between them. CDR1 and CDR2 (germline): SGHTA, FQGTGA. CDR3 size: 12 residues.

A few counts support this clonotype. One junction end does not reproduce the germline sequence, and a read error may be involved. This chain links TRBV7-7 with TRBJ2-1; D unclear. Germline V gives CDR1 SSHAT, CDR2 FNYEAQ (reference sequence). This CDR3 has 13 residues. The CDR3 nucleotides are TGTGCTAGCAGCTTAGGAATAAACAATGAGCAGTTCTTC. It codes for CASSLGINNEQFF.